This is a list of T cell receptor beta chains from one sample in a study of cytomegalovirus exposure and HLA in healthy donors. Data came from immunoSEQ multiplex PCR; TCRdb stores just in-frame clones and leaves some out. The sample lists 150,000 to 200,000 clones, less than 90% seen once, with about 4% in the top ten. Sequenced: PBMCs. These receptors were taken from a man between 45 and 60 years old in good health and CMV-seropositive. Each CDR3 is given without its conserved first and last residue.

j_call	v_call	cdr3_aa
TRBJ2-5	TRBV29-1	SVGERETQY
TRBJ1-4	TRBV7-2	ASSLWSGSGVEKLF
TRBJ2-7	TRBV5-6	ASSFTGGYEQY
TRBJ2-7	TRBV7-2	ASSLAGGRAYEQY
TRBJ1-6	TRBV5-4	ASSLAWTGDSPLH
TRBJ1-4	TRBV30	AWSGSSNEKLF
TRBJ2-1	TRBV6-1	ASSERTSGPYNEQF
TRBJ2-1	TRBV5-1	ASSRDRGYEQF
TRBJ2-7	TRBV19	ASSRRGEQY
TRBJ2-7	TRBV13	ASSTNRGPYEQY
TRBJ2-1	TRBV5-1	ASSPPDLSSYNEQF
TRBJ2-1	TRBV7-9	ASSSRGRDHEQF
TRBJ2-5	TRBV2	ASRRLAEIQETQY
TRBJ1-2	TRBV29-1	SVTEPGYT
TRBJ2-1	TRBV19	ASDTGTGGSGEQF
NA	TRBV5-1	ASSLRQGWYEQY
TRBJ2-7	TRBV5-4	ASSKLSSGGTLYEQY
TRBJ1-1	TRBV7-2	ASSLERGRTEAF
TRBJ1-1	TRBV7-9	SSSFGTEAF
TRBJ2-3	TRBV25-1	ASSELGRGGTDTQY
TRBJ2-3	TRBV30	AARERGGNTQY
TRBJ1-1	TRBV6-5	ASSSRGAGTEAF
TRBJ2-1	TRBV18	ASSPLSGQGHNEQF
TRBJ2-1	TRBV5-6	ASSPTGQGYNEQF
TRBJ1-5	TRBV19	ASSISGWGQPQH
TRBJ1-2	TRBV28	ASNDRLYGYT
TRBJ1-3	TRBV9	ASSLTGGGNTIY